This T cell receptor beta chain was captured by sequencing in a study of cytomegalovirus exposure and HLA in healthy donors. As for the study in general: A data release that came early held around 85 million unique TCRs from HLA-typed donors.

Study-wide results and caveats: Some TCR beta chains (around 160 of them) were listed as cytomegalovirus-associated.

In regard to this clone: The antigen is unknown.

The PCR had 60 Vbeta and 13 Jbeta primers. The repertoire was sequenced with immunoSEQ multiplex PCR; TCRdb's copy has only in-frame clones and lacks some. Among approximately 140,000 clones listed, 60% to 85% were seen once. The V end was cut by 0 bases, the J end by 2 bases, with 11 bases between. CDR1 is SGHRS and CDR2 is YFSETQ in the germline V gene. The CDR3 is made up of 15 amino acids. The V and J genes are TRBV5-1 and TRBJ1-2, with a tentative D call TRBD1 (6 bases). The clonotype was recovered from a man aged 18 to 35 in good health and CMV-seronegative. Sequenced material: PBMCs. The CDR3 DNA sequence: TGCGCCAGCAGCTTGGTATGGGGGCAGAACTATGGCTACACCTTC. Amino acids: CASSLVWGQNYGYTF. Complete variable domain (other parts from reference TRBV5-1 and TRBJ1-2): KAGVTQTPRYLIKTRGQQVTLSCSPISGHRSVSWYQQTPGQGLQFLFEYFSETQRNKGNFPGRFSGRQFSNSRSEMNVSTLELGDSALYLCASSLVWGQNYGYTFGSGTRLTVV.